Presented here are 12 T cell receptor beta chains from one specimen sequenced in a study of cytomegalovirus exposure and HLA in healthy donors. Both 60 Vbeta primers and 13 Jbeta primers went into the PCR. TCRdb's copy holds only in-frame clones and misses some; the assay was immunoSEQ multiplex PCR. Of roughly 160,000 clones in the sample, approximately 80% were seen once. The sequenced material came from PBMCs. The receptors were gathered from a woman in her twenties or thirties in good health and CMV-seropositive.

This rearrangement joins TRBV6-5 to TRBJ2-6, with D possibly being TRBD2 (5 bases). The CDR3 covers 16 residues. V was clipped by 2 bases and J by 0 bases, with 8 bases between them. Germline V CDR1 and CDR2: MNHEY, SVGAGI. The CDR3 here is CASSYKRGSGANVLTF. CDR3 sequence (DNA): TGTGCCAGCAGTTACAAACGGGGCTCTGGGGCCAACGTCCTGACTTTC.

This clone was observed a single time. V gene TRBV2 combines with J gene TRBJ2-7; D is unresolved. In germline, CDR1 is SNHLY, CDR2 FYNNEI. Trimming cost V 6 bases and J 2 bases, with 11 bases left between them. This CDR3 spans 13 amino acids. DNA of the CDR3: TGTGCCAGCAGCCTCGAGAGGCCCTACGAGCAGTACTTC. As protein: CASSLERPYEQYF.

This clone was counted a few times. The chain couples TRBV7-2 to TRBJ2-1; possible D gene TRBD1, 7 bases. Trimming removed 6 bases at V and 12 bases at J, with 21 bases between. This CDR3 has 14 amino acids. Germline V CDR1 and CDR2: SGHTA, FQGNSA. The CDR3 DNA reads as TGTGCCAGCAGACTCGGACTAACAGGGGAAGGGCAGTTCTTC. Its translation is CASRLGLTGEGQFF.

For the CDR3, the DNA is TGTGCCAGTAGTCTTACTCCGGGACTCCGTTTCACTGAAGCTTTCTTT. Protein sequence: CASSLTPGLRFTEAFF. V usage is TRBV19 and J usage is TRBJ1-1, with D possibly matching TRBD1 (5 bases). Trimming removed 5 bases from V and 4 bases from J, with 20 bases in between. This CDR3 is 16 amino acids long. CDR1 is LNHDA, CDR2 SQIVND, per germline (reference sequence).

The chain is built from TRBV4-3 and TRBJ1-1; D perhaps matches TRBD1 (5 bases). This CDR3 comprises 14 residues. With 0 bases removed from V and 5 bases from J, the gap between germline ends came to 10 bases. CDR1 and CDR2 (germline): LGHNA, YSLEER. The CDR3 sequence is CASSQDRRGTEAFF. Here the CDR3 DNA reads TGCGCCAGCAGCCAAGACAGGCGGGGGACTGAAGCTTTCTTT.

The table lists this clone with a count of one. This chain uses TRBV2 with TRBJ1-1, with D hard to call. This CDR3 has 13 amino acids. Trimming pared 10 bases from V and 0 bases from J, leaving 12 bases between. The germline CDR1 and CDR2 sequences are SNHLY and FYNNEI. The CDR3 DNA sequence: TGTGCCACCTCGACGGGGATGAACACTGAAGCTTTCTTT. Encoded protein: CATSTGMNTEAFF.

This chain uses TRBV28 with TRBJ2-7, with a possible D match to TRBD2 (6 bases). Germline lookup yields CDR1 MDHEN and CDR2 SYDVKM. Trimming shortened V by 4 bases and J by 5 bases, and 12 bases separated the two germline ends. There are 13 residues in the CDR3. The CDR3: CASSSGVIHEQYF. In DNA form, the CDR3 reads TGTGCCAGCAGTTCGGGGGTTATCCACGAGCAGTACTTC.

J is TRBJ1-6 and V is TRBV19, with D possibly TRBD1 on 5 matching bases. Germline CDR1 reads LNHDA; CDR2 reads SQIVND (reference sequence). This CDR3 has 14 residues. Trimming took off 4 bases at V and 5 bases at J, with 9 bases between the two ends. CDR3 in amino acids: CASSRQGDNSPLHF. CDR3 DNA sequence: TGTGCCAGTAGTAGGCAGGGTGATAATTCACCCCTCCACTTT.

The rearrangement uses TRBV6-5 and TRBJ2-5; D unresolved. Germline assignment: CDR1 MNHEY and CDR2 SVGAGI. This CDR3 has 14 residues. The V and J ends lost 0 bases and 5 bases respectively, with 10 bases between them. DNA of the CDR3: TGTGCCAGCAGTTACTCGAGAGGATGGGAGACCCAGTACTTC. This sequence encodes CASSYSRGWETQYF.

This chain uses TRBV11-2 with TRBJ2-7, with D tentatively TRBD2 (5 bases). V lost 3 bases and J 2 bases, leaving 11 bases between the germline ends. The CDR3 extends over 14 amino acids. Germline assignment: CDR1 SGHAT and CDR2 FQNNGV. The CDR3 nucleotides read TGTGCCAGCAGCTTTGGAGGTTACACCTACGAGCAGTACTTC. This sequence encodes CASSFGGYTYEQYF.

The rearrangement joins TRBV2 to TRBJ2-7, with D hard to call. Trimming pared 7 bases from V and 3 bases from J, leaving 13 bases between. The CDR3 totals 13 residues. Germline V gene data show CDR1 as SNHLY and CDR2 as FYNNEI. The CDR3 sequence: CASTRRWYYEQYF. In nucleotides, the CDR3 is TGTGCCAGCACCAGAAGATGGTACTACGAGCAGTACTTC.

The chain uses TRBV19 and TRBJ1-1; possible D gene TRBD1, 6 bases. With 6 bases removed from V and 0 bases from J, the gap between germline ends came to 8 bases. The germline V gene has CDR1 LNHDA and CDR2 SQIVND (reference sequence). This CDR3 comprises 13 residues. CDR3 in DNA: TGTGCCAGTAGCTGGGGGCTGAACACTGAAGCTTTCTTT. Translation gives CASSWGLNTEAFF.